This T cell receptor beta chain was identified in a study of cytomegalovirus exposure and HLA in healthy donors. Whole-study results and caveats: A later analysis reportedly identified an Asian-associated ancestry cluster as carrying fewer N-insertions than the approximately 730-donor mean. Among the most significant clusters, several appeared linked to common viral pathogens in a later analysis.

The germline V gene encodes CDR1 LNHDA and CDR2 SQIVND (reference sequence). The CDR3 is 15 residues long. V was shortened by 2 bases and J by 1 base, with 9 bases between the two germline ends. Of note for this clone: Its specificity is not known.

Vbeta (60) and Jbeta (13) primers were used in the PCR. Using immunoSEQ multiplex PCR, the repertoire was profiled, and TCRdb retains in-frame clones only, with some absent. The repertoire consists of 100,000 or so clones, with roughly four fifths occurring once and the leading ten covering over 3%. The TCR was taken from a man aged 35-49 years in good health and CMV-seronegative. The rearrangement joins TRBV19 to TRBJ1-5, with D possibly being TRBD1 (5 bases). The sample taken for sequencing was PBMCs. CDR3 region: CASSIRTGSNQPQHF. Here the CDR3 DNA reads TGTGCCAGTAGTATAAGAACAGGAAGCAATCAGCCCCAGCATTTT.